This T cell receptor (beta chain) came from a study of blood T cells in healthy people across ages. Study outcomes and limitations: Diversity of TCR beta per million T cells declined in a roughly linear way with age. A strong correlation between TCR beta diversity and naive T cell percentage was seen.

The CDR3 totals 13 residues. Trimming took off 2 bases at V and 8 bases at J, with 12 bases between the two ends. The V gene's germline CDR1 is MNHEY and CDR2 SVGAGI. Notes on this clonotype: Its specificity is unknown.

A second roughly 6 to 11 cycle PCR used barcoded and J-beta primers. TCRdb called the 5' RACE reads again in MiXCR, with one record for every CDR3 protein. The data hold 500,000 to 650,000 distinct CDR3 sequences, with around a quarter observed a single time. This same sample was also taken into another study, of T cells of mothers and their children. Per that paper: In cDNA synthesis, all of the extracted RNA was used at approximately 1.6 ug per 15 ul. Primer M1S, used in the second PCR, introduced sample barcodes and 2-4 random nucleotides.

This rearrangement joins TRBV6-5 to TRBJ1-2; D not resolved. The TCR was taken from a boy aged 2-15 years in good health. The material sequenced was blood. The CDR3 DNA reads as TGTGCCAGCAGTTACGGCCAGGCTCTAGGCTACACCTTC. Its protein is CASSYGQALGYTF.